This TCR beta chain is drawn from a study of neurological immune-mediated disorders. This clonotype was counted many times. Its target is unknown. Study-wide results and caveats: The most TCR clonal expansion was seen in HTLV-1-associated myelopathy, whereas the least was seen in multiple sclerosis, below the level in healthy controls.

One entry per CDR3 protein, called by TCRdb with MiXCR from the 5' RACE reads. The table shows tens of thousands of distinct CDR3 sequences, with more than 4.5% occurring only once. The specimen was CD4+ T cells from blood. This TCR came from a man aged 18 to 35 in good health.

The DNA of the CDR3 is TGTGCCAGCAGCCGATATAGCGGGGGGGCCCACGCGACCCAGTACTTC. Amino acids: CASSRYSGGAHATQYF. The chain carries TRBV3-1 and TRBJ2-5; TRBD2 matches at 11 bases. CDR3 length equals 16 residues. Looked up from germline, CDR1 is LGHDT and CDR2 is YNNKEL (reference sequence). V trimming: 4 bases; J trimming: 7 bases; junction bases outside the gene matches: 11.